This is a list of T cell receptor beta chains from one sample in a study of T cell responses to AZD1222 COVID-19 vaccine. Only in-frame clones appear in the TCRdb table, and some are missing; sequencing was by immunoSEQ multiplex PCR. The data contain approximately 150,000 clones, roughly 92% of them singletons. The input for sequencing was peripheral blood, taken on day 0 of AZD1222 vaccination. All receptors come from an adult in good health. Each CDR3 is given with its conserved first and last residue. The D gene is left open where the match is weak. A row's size may be missing; if present it is once, few, many or a size class.

>NA|TRBD1|TRBV7-8|TRBJ1-2
TGTGCCAGCAGCAGGGGACAGGGGAACTATGGCTACACCTTC
CASSRGQGNYGYTF
>NA|NA|TRBV21-1|TRBJ2-3
TGTGCCAGCAGCAACCGCGGACTAGCGGGGGTATATTTT
CASSNRGLAGVYF
>once|TRBD2|TRBV4-3|TRBJ2-3
TGCGCCAGCAGCCAAGATAGGGTAGCGGGGGGCTTAGATACGCAGTATTTT
CASSQDRVAGGLDTQYF
>NA|TRBD1|TRBV5-4|TRBJ2-5
TGTGCCAGCAGCTTGCGCACAGGGGCGGTGGAGACCCAGTACTTC
CASSLRTGAVETQYF
>NA|TRBD1|TRBV19|TRBJ1-2
TGTGCCAGCGCTACAGGGGACTATGGCTACACCTTC
CASATGDYGYTF
>NA|NA|TRBV7-9|TRBJ1-2
TGTGCCAGCAGCGCAGACTATGGCTACACCTTC
CASSADYGYTF
>NA|TRBD2|TRBV10-3|TRBJ2-7
TGTGCCATCAGAGACCTGGGACTAAAGTACGAGCAGTACTTC
CAIRDLGLKYEQYF
>NA|NA|TRBV7-9|TRBJ1-2
TGTGCCAGCAGCTCCTCCCCAGGTAGAAGCTATGGCTACACCTTC
CASSSSPGRSYGYTF
>NA|NA|TRBV10-3|TRBJ1-6
TGTGCCATCAGTTCGGAGACGGCAAATTCACCCCTCCACTTT
CAISSETANSPLHF
>few|NA|TRBV19|TRBJ2-1
TGTGCCAGTAGTATAGCGGCAGCAGGCTACAATGAGCAGTTCTTC
CASSIAAAGYNEQFF
>NA|TRBD1|TRBV4-1|TRBJ1-2
TGCGCCAGCAGCCAGGGGGACAGGGAGCCTAGCTATGGCTACACCTTC
CASSQGDREPSYGYTF